Below, 12 T cell receptor beta chains from the same sample are listed, as sequenced in a study of CD8 T cells in ankylosing spondylitis. Study observations and caveats: Several highly homologous variants formed a TCR beta motif that appeared characteristic of ankylosing spondylitis blood.

No antigen has been identified for these receptors. TCRdb reprocessed the 5' RACE reads via MiXCR and lists one record per CDR3 protein. This sample carries fewer than 750,000 distinct CDR3 sequences, around a fifth of them seen once, and the ten largest clones take under 20%. Sequenced: blood, either unsorted or a sorted T cell fraction (not recorded which). Source of these receptors: a male donor with ankylosing spondylitis.

This clonotype turned up a few times. The rearrangement uses TRBV15 and TRBJ2-5; the D gene is possibly TRBD2 (5 bases). Between the trimmed V and J ends, which lost 6 bases and 1 base, there was a span of 12 bases. Germline lookup yields CDR1 LNHNV and CDR2 YYDKDF (reference sequence). The CDR3 totals 14 residues. The CDR3, as DNA: TGTGCCACCAGAAACGGACTCCTCCAAGAGACCCAGTACTTC. Translated: CATRNGLLQETQYF.

This clonotype was picked up one time. The chain couples TRBV5-4 to TRBJ1-6, with D possibly TRBD1 on 5 matching bases. This CDR3 has 15 amino acids. Germline CDR1 reads SGHNT; CDR2 reads YYREEE (reference sequence). V gave up 4 bases and J gave up 9 bases, with 17 bases separating them. This CDR3 is CASSPGGHRSSPLHF. The CDR3 DNA reads as TGTGCCAGCAGCCCGGGAGGGCACAGGAGTTCACCCCTCCACTTT.

The DNA for the CDR3 is TGTGCCAGCAGTAGGGGACCCGGACAGGGTACCTACGAGCAGTACTTC. It translates to CASSRGPGQGTYEQYF. The chain couples TRBV12-3 or TRBV12-4 to TRBJ2-7; the match to TRBD1 covers 8 bases. The CDR3 loop spans 16 amino acids. Trimming took 5 bases from V and 2 from J; bases not matched to a gene: 11.

The chain has TRBV6-2 or TRBV6-3 and TRBJ1-4; D remains unclear. The germline CDR1 and CDR2 sequences are MNHEY and SVGEGT. With 0 bases removed from V and 7 bases from J, the gap between germline ends came to 3 bases. This CDR3 has 12 residues. CDR3 loop: CASSYSSEKLFF. DNA for the CDR3: TGTGCCAGCAGTTACTCTAGTGAAAAACTGTTTTTT.

This clonotype has a handful of counts. This chain uses TRBV7-3 with TRBJ2-2; a possible D gene is TRBD1 (5 bases). Germline V gives CDR1 SGHTA, CDR2 FQGTGA. Between the trimmed V and J ends, which lost 0 bases and 6 bases, there was a span of 14 bases. CDR3 size: 16 residues. The CDR3 loop reads CASSLTASGSSGELFF. In DNA form, the CDR3 reads TGTGCCAGCAGCTTAACGGCGTCAGGGTCGTCCGGGGAGCTGTTTTTT. Supplemented by reference TRBV7-3 and TRBJ2-2, the full variable domain reads GAGVSQTPSNKVTEKGKYVELRCDPISGHTALYWYRQSLGQGPEFLIYFQGTGAADDSGLPNDRFFAVRPEGSVSTLKIQRTERGDSAVYLCASSLTASGSSGELFFGEGSRLTVL.

Only a few counts were recorded for this clonotype. The rearrangement links TRBV4-3 to TRBJ1-1, with TRBD1 identical over 7 bases. V lost 3 bases and J lost 5; bases outside the gene matches: 6. The CDR3 has 14 amino acids. CDR1 is LGHNA and CDR2 is YSLEER in the germline V gene. CDR3 sequence reads: CASSHDLTGTEAFF. CDR3 bases: TGCGCCAGCAGCCATGACCTGACAGGGACTGAAGCTTTCTTT.

The table lists this clonotype with many counts. V usage is TRBV25-1 and J usage is TRBJ1-4, with 7 bases identical to TRBD1. V shed 4 bases, J shed 8 bases, and the junction held 7 bases outside the gene matches. There are 14 residues in the CDR3. Germline-derived CDR1 and CDR2 are MGHDK and SYGVNS. Written as DNA, the CDR3 is TGTGCCAGCAGTGGACAGGGATTGGAGGAAAAACTGTTTTTT. This codes for CASSGQGLEEKLFF.

In its sample, this clonotype was seen many times. The gene calls are TRBV6-6 and TRBJ1-1; D is ambiguous. Germline loops: CDR1 MNHNY, CDR2 SVGAGI (reference sequence). V lost 2 bases to trimming and J lost 3 bases, with 1 base between them. The CDR3 extends over 11 amino acids. CDR3 sequence (DNA): TGTGCCAGCAGTTACCACACTGAAGCTTTCTTT. Translating it yields CASSYHTEAFF.

This chain links TRBV20-1 with TRBJ2-7; no reliable D call. The CDR3 covers 14 residues. The germline V gene encodes CDR1 DFQATT and CDR2 SNEGSKA (reference sequence). CDR3 in amino acids: CSKQGPHLSYEQYF. The CDR3 region has the DNA TGCAGCAAGCAAGGGCCGCACCTATCCTACGAGCAGTACTTC.

The table lists this clonotype with many counts. The V gene is TRBV12-3 or TRBV12-4, the J gene TRBJ2-1; D ambiguous. V lost 9 bases and J lost 0, with 9 bases in between. The CDR3 consists of 13 residues. CDR3 bases: TGTGCCAGTGCGGTTAACTCCTACAATGAGCAGTTCTTC. As protein: CASAVNSYNEQFF.

This chain links TRBV18 with TRBJ1-1; D uncertain. With 2 bases removed from V and 11 bases from J, the gap between germline ends came to 12 bases. Germline assignment: CDR1 KGHSH and CDR2 LQKENI. This CDR3 is built from 12 residues. CDR3 DNA: TGTGCCAGCTCACCAGTCGGGGATCGGGCTTTCTTT. Its translation: CASSPVGDRAFF.

This clonotype was observed many times. This chain links TRBV6-1 with TRBJ2-1, with TRBD2 matching over 12 bases. CDR3 length: 14 residues. Per the germline V gene, CDR1 is MNHNS and CDR2 is SASEGT. V shed 1 base, J shed 15 bases, and the junction held 7 bases outside the gene matches. The chain's CDR3 is CASSEGTSGIRRFF. The CDR3 nucleotides read TGTGCCAGCAGTGAAGGGACTAGCGGGATTAGGAGGTTCTTC.